Each of the 15 T cell receptor beta chains below was sequenced from the same sample in a study of blood T cell repertoires in COVID-19. The data were produced by immunoSEQ multiplex PCR, yet TCRdb's version contains in-frame clones alone and is incomplete. There are approximately 140,000 clones in the sample; more than 75% occur only once, and about 2% lies in the top ten. The material sequenced was peripheral blood. The receptor set was obtained from a man in his 70s with active COVID-19.

The chain has TRBV28 and TRBJ1-5, with 7 positions matching TRBD1. In germline, CDR1 is MDHEN, CDR2 SYDVKM. The CDR3 contains 15 residues. Unmatched junction bases numbered 7, after V lost 3 bases and J lost 5 bases. CDR3: CASSLPDRLDQPQHF. The CDR3 nucleotides are TGTGCCAGCAGTTTGCCGGACAGGTTGGATCAGCCCCAGCATTTT.

The V call is TRBV7-3, the J call TRBJ1-1; D might be TRBD1 (5 bases). This CDR3 has 13 amino acids. The germline CDR1 and CDR2 sequences are SGHTA and FQGTGA. Trimming pared 4 bases from V and 5 bases from J, leaving 11 bases between. The CDR3 region is CASSYQGGTEAFF. The CDR3 bases are TGTGCCAGCAGCTACCAGGGAGGAACTGAAGCTTTCTTT.

The rearrangement links TRBV6-2 or TRBV6-3 to TRBJ1-4, with TRBD1 matching 9 bases. This CDR3 is built from 15 residues. Germline loops: CDR1 MNHEY, CDR2 SVGEGT. V was pared by 4 bases and J by 7 bases, with 7 bases of the junction left unmatched. This CDR3 is CASSSWPGQGEKLFF. As DNA, the CDR3 is TGTGCCAGCAGTTCCTGGCCGGGACAGGGTGAAAAACTGTTTTTT.

The rearrangement joins TRBV2 to TRBJ1-4; 7 bases are shared with TRBD1. CDR3 length equals 14 residues. The V gene's germline CDR1 is SNHLY and CDR2 FYNNEI. Trimming removed 5 bases from V and 6 bases from J; junction bases left unmatched: 6. The CDR3 DNA sequence: TGTGCCAGCAGTTTAGGGGGCCTTTATGAAAAACTGTTTTTT. It specifies CASSLGGLYEKLFF.

In DNA, the CDR3 is TGTGCCAGCTCTCAACAACAGGTTACTTATGAAAAACTGTTTTTT. Its translation: CASSQQQVTYEKLFF. This rearrangement joins TRBV18 to TRBJ1-4; a possible D gene is TRBD1 (5 bases). Trimming removed 6 bases at V and 6 bases at J, with 17 bases between. Germline lookup yields CDR1 KGHSH and CDR2 LQKENI. The length of the CDR3 is 15 residues.

The CDR3 sequence: CASSYFNSYNEQFF. Written as DNA, the CDR3 is TGTGCCAGCAGTTACTTCAACTCCTACAATGAGCAGTTCTTC. The gene calls are TRBV6-2 or TRBV6-3 and TRBJ2-1; D remains unclear. Deletions cut 1 base from V and 0 bases from J, with 4 bases between. The germline CDR1 and CDR2 sequences are MNHEY and SVGEGT. This CDR3 has 14 residues.

V and J are TRBV3-1 (or the pseudogene TRBV3-2) and TRBJ2-7; no clear D gene. Trimming took off 4 bases at V and 5 bases at J, with 9 bases between the two ends. The CDR3 covers 12 residues. Per germline, CDR1 LGHDT and CDR2 YNNKEL (reference sequence). CDR3 bases: TGTGCCAGCAGCCGAAATACAGACGAGCAGTACTTC. The encoded protein is CASSRNTDEQYF.

This clone came up a few times. This chain connects TRBV21-1 to TRBJ1-2. TRBV21-1 is a recognized pseudogene. The CDR3 length is 12 residues. This CDR3 is CASIEVAGFDTF. The CDR3, as DNA: TGTGCCAGCATTGAGGTGGCGGGATTCGACACCTTC.

This clone has only one observation. The CDR3 spells CATSDAGLRGIGELFF. The CDR3 DNA sequence: TGTGCCACCAGTGATGCCGGACTACGGGGGATCGGGGAGCTGTTTTTT. V usage is TRBV24-1 and J usage is TRBJ2-2, with a weak D call TRBD2 (6 bases). The germline CDR1 and CDR2 sequences are KGHDR and SFDVKD. The CDR3 spans 16 residues. The V and J ends lost 3 bases and 7 bases respectively, with 17 bases between them.

The chain couples TRBV6-2 or TRBV6-3 to TRBJ1-5, with 8 bases fitting TRBD1. Trimming cost V 0 bases and J 3 bases; bases outside gene matches: 7. This CDR3 spans 17 amino acids. The germline CDR1 and CDR2 sequences are MNHEY and SVGEGT. The CDR3 sequence: CASSYSSGTGTNQPQHF. The DNA for the CDR3 is TGTGCCAGCAGTTACTCGAGCGGGACAGGTACCAATCAGCCCCAGCATTTT.

V usage is TRBV5-1 and J usage is TRBJ2-6, with 8 bases that match TRBD1. The CDR3 totals 18 residues. Trimming at V came to 4 bases and at J to 2 bases, leaving 11 bases not matched to a gene. Germline assignment: CDR1 SGHRS and CDR2 YFSETQ. The CDR3 DNA is TGCGCCAGCAGCCCACAAGGACAGGGTTTCCCTGGGGCCAACGTCCTGACTTTC. Encoded protein: CASSPQGQGFPGANVLTF.

This rearrangement joins TRBV28 to TRBJ2-1; TRBD2 matches at 10 bases. V lost 5 bases and J lost 6; bases outside the gene matches: 7. This CDR3 has 15 amino acids. The germline gives CDR1 MDHEN, CDR2 SYDVKM. Here the CDR3 DNA reads TGTGCCAGCAGTCCACAGCGGGAGGGGGGCAATGAGCAGTTCTTC. It is translated as CASSPQREGGNEQFF.

The chain uses TRBV7-3 and TRBJ1-1; D is unclear. The CDR3 contains 13 residues. Germline V gives CDR1 SGHTA, CDR2 FQGTGA. Trimming shortened V by 5 bases and J by 1 base, and 8 bases separated the two germline ends. The CDR3, as DNA: TGTGCCAGCAGCCTTACAGAGAACACTGAAGCTTTCTTT. It encodes CASSLTENTEAFF.

This chain joins TRBV7-9 and TRBJ2-3; 9 positions match TRBD2. Trimming took 0 bases from V and 10 from J; bases not matched to a gene: 11. Germline CDR1 and CDR2: SEHNR and FQNEAQ (reference sequence). The CDR3 extends over 16 amino acids. As DNA, the CDR3 is TGTGCCAGCAGCTTAGCCGGATCCGCGGGAGGGCAGGCGCAGTATTTT. This codes for CASSLAGSAGGQAQYF.

Note on this clone: At one end, the junction sequence differs from germline, possibly due to a read error. The J gene is TRBJ1-5, the V gene TRBV3-1 (or the pseudogene TRBV3-2), with a possible D match to TRBD1 (6 bases). CDR1 is LGHDT, CDR2 YNNKEL, per germline (reference sequence). This CDR3 region has 13 residues. The chain's CDR3 is CASSQDSNQPQHF. The CDR3 DNA sequence: TGTGCCAGCAGCCAGGACAGTAATCAACCCCAGCATTTT.